These 30 T cell receptor beta chains originate from one sample sequenced in a study of shared clonotypes between healthy human individuals. Some clones are missing from TCRdb's copy, which holds only in-frame ones; the method was immunoSEQ multiplex PCR. The sample consists of around 1.6 million clones, 95% to 99% of them appearing once. Sequences were obtained from naive CD4+ T cells sorted from blood. The subset: CD45RA+ positively selected. Receptors originate from a man between 25 and 39 years old in good health.

The chain joins TRBV14 to TRBJ2-1; weak D call: TRBD2 (6 bases). Looked up from germline, CDR1 is SGHDN and CDR2 is FVKESK. The CDR3 is made up of 13 amino acids. V was cut by 6 bases and J by 3 bases, with 9 bases left in between. The DNA for the CDR3 is TGTGCCAGCAGTTGGGACTTCTACAATGAGCAGTTCTTC. Amino acids: CASSWDFYNEQFF.

The chain links TRBV6-5 to TRBJ1-4; no firm D call. The ends were cut back, 6 bases at V and 10 bases at J, with 15 bases in the middle. Germline V lookup: CDR1 MNHEY, CDR2 SVGAGI. The CDR3 is made up of 13 amino acids. CDR3 sequence reads: CASRTGGIGKLFF. CDR3 sequence (DNA): TGTGCCAGCAGGACCGGAGGGATCGGAAAACTGTTTTTT.

The chain employs TRBV18 and TRBJ1-5; 7 positions agree with TRBD1. This CDR3 comprises 14 residues. V dropped 6 bases and J dropped 3; count of bases not matched to a gene: 5. Germline-derived CDR1 and CDR2 are KGHSH and LQKENI. The CDR3 DNA follows: TGTGCCAGCTCGCAGGGGGGACCCAATCAGCCCCAGCATTTT. This sequence encodes CASSQGGPNQPQHF.

The chain links TRBV7-9 to TRBJ1-1; TRBD1 agrees at 11 bases. This CDR3 is built from 12 residues. Germline CDR1 is SEHNR and CDR2 is FQNEAQ (reference sequence). V dropped 8 bases and J dropped 7; count of bases not matched to a gene: 3. CDR3 bases: TGTGCCAGCGGGACAGGGGGGGATGAAGCTTTCTTT. Protein product: CASGTGGDEAFF.

The genes are TRBV4-1 and TRBJ1-4, with a weak D call TRBD1 (5 bases). The germline CDR1 and CDR2 sequences are MGHRA and YSYEKL. V was shortened by 4 bases and J by 6 bases, with 12 bases between the two germline ends. The CDR3 spans 14 residues. The DNA of the CDR3 is TGCGCCAGCAGCCTCTCCGGGACCTATGAAAAACTGTTTTTT. It encodes CASSLSGTYEKLFF.

In this sample, this clone turned up once. This chain links TRBV25-1 with TRBJ2-2; the match to TRBD1 covers 7 bases. Germline CDR1 is MGHDK and CDR2 is SYGVNS. J lost 6 bases, V lost 2 bases, and 3 bases had no gene match. The CDR3 totals 14 residues. CDR3: CASSEDRESGELFF. In DNA form, the CDR3 reads TGTGCCAGCAGTGAAGACAGGGAATCCGGGGAGCTGTTTTTT.

V usage is TRBV18 and J usage is TRBJ2-4; D possibly matches TRBD1 or TRBD2 (6 bases each). CDR3 size: 13 residues. V was shortened by 6 bases and J by 6 bases, with 12 bases between the two germline ends. Germline CDR1 is KGHSH and CDR2 is LQKENI. Here the CDR3 DNA reads TGTGCCAGCTCCCACAGGGAGGCAAACATTCAGTACTTC. As protein: CASSHREANIQYF.

The chain joins TRBV15 to TRBJ2-7, with D maybe TRBD2 (5 bases). Germline assignment: CDR1 LNHNV and CDR2 YYDKDF (reference sequence). The CDR3 runs 14 residues. The V end was cut by 1 base, the J end by 3 bases, with 10 bases between. The CDR3 here is CATSRVGSDYEQYF. CDR3 nucleotide sequence: TGTGCCACCAGCAGAGTTGGGAGTGACTACGAGCAGTACTTC.

This chain links TRBV4-3 with TRBJ1-3; weak D call: TRBD1 (5 bases). Trimming left V 1 base short and J 4 bases short, with 14 bases between. Germline CDR1 and CDR2: LGHNA and YSLEER. The length of the CDR3 is 16 residues. The CDR3 region has the DNA TGCGCCAGCAGCCAAGCCGTTTCCGGGGCAGGAAACACCATATATTTT. Protein sequence: CASSQAVSGAGNTIYF.

J is TRBJ1-4 and V is TRBV6-5; unclear D gene. The CDR3 contains 13 residues. Germline V gene lookup returns CDR1 MNHEY and CDR2 SVGAGI. V shed 2 bases and J shed 8 bases, with 9 bases lying between them. The CDR3 nucleotides read TGTGCCAGCAGTTACGGGCAACCCGAAAAACTGTTTTTT. Translated, it gives CASSYGQPEKLFF.

The rearrangement uses TRBV6-5 and TRBJ2-5, with D tentatively TRBD2 (6 bases). V was cut by 7 bases and J by 3 bases, with 12 bases left in between. The germline V gene has CDR1 MNHEY and CDR2 SVGAGI. This CDR3 comprises 13 residues. The DNA of the CDR3 is TGTGCCAGCATAGGAGCGGGCGAAGAGACCCAGTACTTC. Its protein is CASIGAGEETQYF.

The genes are TRBV2 and TRBJ2-7; a weak D match, TRBD1 (5 bases). Per germline, CDR1 SNHLY and CDR2 FYNNEI. CDR3 length: 14 residues. V shed 6 bases and J shed 0 bases, with 12 bases lying between them. For the CDR3, the DNA is TGTGCCAGCAGGGAGCAGGGCAACTCCTACGAGCAGTACTTC. The encoded protein is CASREQGNSYEQYF.

The chain has TRBV18 and TRBJ1-3, with D unresolved. The V gene lost 3 bases and the J gene lost 0 bases, with 15 bases spanning the gap. Germline-derived CDR1 and CDR2 are KGHSH and LQKENI. The CDR3 loop spans 17 amino acids. The CDR3: CASSPLPPAASGNTIYF. The CDR3 coding sequence is TGTGCCAGCTCACCGCTCCCCCCGGCGGCCTCTGGAAACACCATATATTTT. The complete variable domain, with remaining parts taken from reference TRBV18 and TRBJ1-3, reads NAGVMQNPRHLVRRRGQEARLRCSPMKGHSHVYWYRQLPEEGLKFMVYLQKENIIDESGMPKERFSAEFPKEGPSILRIQQVVRGDSAAYFCASSPLPPAASGNTIYFGEGSWLTVV.

The chain carries TRBV29-1 and TRBJ2-1; perhaps TRBD2 as D (6 bases). In germline, CDR1 is SQVTM, CDR2 ANQGSEA. V lost 0 bases to trimming and J lost 4 bases, with 19 bases between them. The CDR3 runs 17 residues. This CDR3 is CSVEDPPTSSRYNEQFF. The CDR3 nucleotides read TGCAGCGTTGAAGATCCCCCGACTAGTAGCCGATACAATGAGCAGTTCTTC.

The DNA of the CDR3 is TGTGCCAGCAGATCCCTATCGGGGGAGAGAGCCTACGAGCAGTACTTC. Protein sequence: CASRSLSGERAYEQYF. The chain employs TRBV7-9 and TRBJ2-7, with D perhaps TRBD2 (6 bases). In germline, CDR1 is SEHNR, CDR2 FQNEAQ (reference sequence). V was trimmed by 6 bases and J by 2 bases, leaving 20 bases between them. This CDR3 is 16 amino acids long.

In this sample, this clone turned up once. The chain uses TRBV28 and TRBJ1-4, with D perhaps TRBD1 (5 bases). In germline, CDR1 is MDHEN, CDR2 SYDVKM. Trimming took off 4 bases at V and 8 bases at J, with 14 bases between the two ends. This CDR3 has 14 residues. In nucleotides, the CDR3 is TGTGCCAGCAGTTGGGACGGCTCTAGCGAAAAACTGTTTTTT. Amino acids: CASSWDGSSEKLFF.

This clone came up once. The chain is built from TRBV7-2 and TRBJ1-1; no clear D gene. The length of the CDR3 is 14 residues. Looked up from germline, CDR1 is SGHTA and CDR2 is FQGNSA. V lost 1 base and J lost 2, with 8 bases in between. CDR3 coding DNA: TGTGCCAGCAGCTTAGTCTCTAAAAACACTGAAGCTTTCTTT. Encoded protein: CASSLVSKNTEAFF.

This rearrangement joins TRBV28 to TRBJ1-1, with D unresolved. The germline gives CDR1 MDHEN, CDR2 SYDVKM. V was cut by 3 bases and J by 5 bases, with 22 bases left in between. This CDR3 has 17 residues. Written as DNA, the CDR3 is TGTGCCAGCAGTTTCTGGAAGGGCAGGAATCGTTCGACTGAAGCTTTCTTT. This codes for CASSFWKGRNRSTEAFF.

The chain couples TRBV9 to TRBJ2-3, with TRBD2 identical over 13 bases. From germline, CDR1 is SGDLS and CDR2 YYNGEE. This CDR3 has 16 amino acids. The J segment lost 2 bases and the V segment lost 3 bases, leaving 3 bases of the junction unmatched. CDR3 nucleotide sequence: TGTGCCAGCAGCGCGGGACTAGCGGGACACACAGATACGCAGTATTTT. This translates into CASSAGLAGHTDTQYF.

The CDR3 sequence: CASRSAIDSTYGYTF. The CDR3 nucleotides are TGTGCCAGCAGGTCCGCAATAGACAGCACGTATGGCTACACCTTC. The chain joins TRBV2 to TRBJ1-2; a weak D match, TRBD1 (5 bases). Per germline, CDR1 SNHLY and CDR2 FYNNEI. This CDR3 spans 15 amino acids. Trimming pared 6 bases from V and 5 bases from J, leaving 19 bases between.

A single count supports this clone. This chain uses TRBV7-2 with TRBJ2-7; perhaps TRBD2 as D (6 bases). V lost 2 bases and J 2 bases, leaving 16 bases between the germline ends. Per the germline V gene, CDR1 is SGHTA and CDR2 is FQGNSA. This CDR3 has 16 amino acids. The CDR3 is CASSLLSGGTAYEQYF. The CDR3 nucleotides read TGTGCCAGCAGCTTATTGTCCGGCGGGACTGCCTACGAGCAGTACTTC.

The chain joins TRBV7-2 to TRBJ2-2, with D perhaps assigned TRBD1 or TRBD2 (5 bases each). The CDR3 extends over 15 amino acids. The V end was cut by 4 bases, the J end by 7 bases, with 16 bases between. In germline, CDR1 is SGHTA, CDR2 FQGNSA. CDR3: CASSSKPGLYGELFF. In DNA, the CDR3 is TGTGCCAGCAGCTCTAAGCCGGGGCTCTACGGGGAGCTGTTTTTT.

The CDR3 loop reads CASRPGPKNEQFF. CDR3 nucleotides: TGTGCCAGCAGACCGGGCCCTAAGAATGAGCAGTTCTTC. This rearrangement joins TRBV11-1 to TRBJ2-1; no definite D call. The CDR3 consists of 13 residues. Germline CDR1 and CDR2: SGHAT and FQDESV (reference sequence). Trimming left V 6 bases short and J 7 bases short, with 13 bases between.

This sequence joins TRBV5-1 and TRBJ2-1, with 9 bases that match TRBD2. V lost 0 bases and J lost 8; bases outside the gene matches: 15. This CDR3 spans 18 amino acids. Germline V gene data show CDR1 as SGHRS and CDR2 as YFSETQ. CDR3 in DNA: TGCGCCAGCAGCTTGGCCGGAGGCCCTAGCGGGAATAACGATGAGCAGTTCTTC. Translated, it gives CASSLAGGPSGNNDEQFF.

The rearrangement joins TRBV7-9 to TRBJ1-5, with no clear D. Germline V gene data show CDR1 as SEHNR and CDR2 as FQNEAQ (reference sequence). The CDR3 is 17 amino acids. V was cut by 5 bases and J by 0 bases, with 17 bases left in between. The CDR3: CASSHTKGVYSNQPQHF. The CDR3 region has the DNA TGTGCCAGCAGCCACACCAAGGGTGTTTATAGCAATCAGCCCCAGCATTTT.

This clone was seen once. The J gene is TRBJ2-7, the V gene TRBV28, with unresolved D. V was pared by 3 bases and J by 0 bases, with 12 bases between. Per the germline V gene, CDR1 is MDHEN and CDR2 is SYDVKM. The CDR3 spans 15 residues. The CDR3 coding sequence is TGTGCCAGCAGTTTTGCGGCAGGTCGCTCCTACGAGCAGTACTTC. Its translation: CASSFAAGRSYEQYF.

This sequence joins TRBV28 and TRBJ1-3, with unresolved D. The CDR3 covers 11 residues. V was pared by 5 bases and J by 9 bases, with 8 bases between. CDR1 is MDHEN and CDR2 is SYDVKM in the germline V gene. The CDR3 is CASSGYGTIYF. In DNA, the CDR3 is TGTGCCAGCAGTGGATACGGCACCATATATTTT.

This chain connects TRBV5-4 to TRBJ1-1, with 8 bases aligning to TRBD1. With 0 bases clipped from V and 8 bases from J, the junction kept 12 bases outside the gene matches. This CDR3 region has 16 residues. Germline CDR1 reads SGHNT; CDR2 reads YYREEE (reference sequence). For the CDR3, the DNA is TGTGCCAGCAGCTTGGAGGCTGGCAGGGGGCCATCGGAAGCTTTCTTT. It codes for CASSLEAGRGPSEAFF.

The gene calls are TRBV11-2 and TRBJ2-7; the match to TRBD2 covers 8 bases. Trimming cost V 7 bases and J 6 bases; bases outside gene matches: 17. CDR1 is SGHAT, CDR2 FQNNGV, per germline. This CDR3 is 16 amino acids long. This CDR3 is CASNFNLGTRALEQYF. The CDR3 DNA follows: TGTGCCAGCAACTTTAATTTGGGGACTAGGGCCCTCGAGCAGTACTTC.

The J gene is TRBJ2-5, the V gene TRBV19; D remains ambiguous. Germline V CDR1 and CDR2: LNHDA, SQIVND (reference sequence). V dropped 6 bases and J dropped 4 bases, with 9 bases sitting between them. The CDR3 has 12 amino acids. This chain's CDR3 is CASSNHRETQYF. CDR3 DNA: TGTGCCAGTAGCAACCATCGAGAGACCCAGTACTTC.